The 5 T cell receptor beta chains below all came from one sample that was sequenced in a study of blood T cells in healthy people across ages. Through a sample-barcoded 5' primer and a J-beta primer mix, a second PCR was run for roughly 6 to 12 cycles. TCRdb analysed the 5' RACE reads with MiXCR anew, one entry per CDR3 protein. This sample has roughly 640,000 distinct CDR3 sequences; approximately 30% occur once, and the top ten carry less than 20%. Material: blood. The receptors originated from an elderly woman in good health.

This clonotype was detected many times. This may come from a read error, since a much larger clone is one base off. V gene TRBV13 combines with J gene TRBJ2-7; TRBD2 matches 12 bases. The V segment lost 5 bases and the J segment 7 bases; nucleotides outside the gene matches: 12. In germline, CDR1 is PRHDT, CDR2 FYEKMQ (reference sequence). The length of the CDR3 is 16 residues. CDR3 coding DNA: TGTGCCAGCAGCGTCCTAGCGGGGGGGCTTTTTGCTGAGCAGTACTTC. Protein: CASSVLAGGLFAEQYF.

This clonotype was observed many times. The rearrangement joins TRBV24-1 to TRBJ2-1; 8 bases are shared with TRBD1. In germline, CDR1 is KGHDR, CDR2 SFDVKD. The CDR3 has 15 residues. V lost 8 bases, J lost 5 bases, and 10 bases stayed unmatched. The CDR3 nucleotides read TGTGCCACCAATACCCCGACAGGGGAGGACAATGAGCAGTTCTTC. It translates to CATNTPTGEDNEQFF.

This clonotype was counted ten times or more. The chain uses TRBV6-1 and TRBJ2-5, with 9 bases fitting TRBD2. Unmatched junction bases numbered 10, after V lost 6 bases and J lost 5 bases. Germline CDR1 MNHNS, CDR2 SASEGT. This CDR3 is 15 amino acids long. CDR3 nucleotides: TGTGCCAGCAGGAGGGCCGGGACTAGCCTGGAGACCCAGTACTTC. Encoded protein: CASRRAGTSLETQYF.

This clonotype appeared a few times. The gene calls are TRBV20-1 and TRBJ2-1, with TRBD2 matching over 9 bases. The germline gives CDR1 DFQATT, CDR2 SNEGSKA (reference sequence). The CDR3 loop spans 18 amino acids. V lost 4 bases to trimming and J lost 6 bases; unmatched junction nucleotides: 19. CDR3 DNA: TGCAGTGCTACTGGTGTCCAGATCCTAGCGGGACCGGTCAATGAGCAGTTCTTC. The encoded protein is CSATGVQILAGPVNEQFF.

The chain carries TRBV11-3 and TRBJ2-1; 8 bases map to TRBD2. J lost 4 bases, V lost 5 bases, and 10 bases had no gene match. The CDR3 totals 16 residues. Per the germline V gene, CDR1 is SGHNT and CDR2 is YENEEA. The CDR3, as DNA: TGTGCCAGCAGCCCGGGGGGGGCCGGGGTATACAATGAGCAGTTCTTC. Its translation is CASSPGGAGVYNEQFF.